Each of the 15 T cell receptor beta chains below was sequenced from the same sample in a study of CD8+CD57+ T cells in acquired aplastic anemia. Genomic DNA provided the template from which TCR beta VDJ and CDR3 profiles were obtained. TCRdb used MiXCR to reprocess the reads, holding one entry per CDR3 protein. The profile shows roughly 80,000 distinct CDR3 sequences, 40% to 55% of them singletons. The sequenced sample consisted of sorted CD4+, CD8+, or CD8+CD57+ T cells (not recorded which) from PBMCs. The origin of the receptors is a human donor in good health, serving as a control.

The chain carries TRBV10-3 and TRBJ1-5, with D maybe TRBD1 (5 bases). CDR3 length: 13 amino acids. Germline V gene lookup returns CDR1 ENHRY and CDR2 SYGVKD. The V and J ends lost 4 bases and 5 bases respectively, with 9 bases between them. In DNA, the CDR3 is TGTGCCATCAGTGTCACACAGGATCAGCCCCAGCATTTT. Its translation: CAISVTQDQPQHF.

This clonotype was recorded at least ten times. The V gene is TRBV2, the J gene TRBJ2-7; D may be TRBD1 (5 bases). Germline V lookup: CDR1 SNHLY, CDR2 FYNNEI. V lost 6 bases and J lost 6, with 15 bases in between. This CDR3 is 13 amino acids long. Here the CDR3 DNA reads TGTGCCAGCAGGGAGTATTCAGGGTCCGAGCAGTACTTC. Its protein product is CASREYSGSEQYF.

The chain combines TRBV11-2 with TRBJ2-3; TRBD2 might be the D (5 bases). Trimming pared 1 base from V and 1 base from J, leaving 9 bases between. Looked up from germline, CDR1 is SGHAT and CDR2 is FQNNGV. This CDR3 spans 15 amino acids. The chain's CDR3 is CASSLVARGTDTQYF. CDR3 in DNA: TGTGCCAGCAGCTTAGTCGCGCGGGGCACAGATACGCAGTATTTT.

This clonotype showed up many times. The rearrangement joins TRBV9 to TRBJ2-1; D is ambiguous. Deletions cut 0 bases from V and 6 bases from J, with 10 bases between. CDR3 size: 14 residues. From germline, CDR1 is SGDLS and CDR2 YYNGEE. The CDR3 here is CASSVGVMGNEQFF. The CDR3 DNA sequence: TGTGCCAGCAGCGTAGGGGTTATGGGCAATGAGCAGTTCTTC.

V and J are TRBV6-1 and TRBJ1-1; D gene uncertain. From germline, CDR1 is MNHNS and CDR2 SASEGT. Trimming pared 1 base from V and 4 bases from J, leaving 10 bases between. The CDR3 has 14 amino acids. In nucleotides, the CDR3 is TGTGCCAGCAGTGAAGGAGGGTTGGTCACTGAAGCTTTCTTT. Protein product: CASSEGGLVTEAFF.

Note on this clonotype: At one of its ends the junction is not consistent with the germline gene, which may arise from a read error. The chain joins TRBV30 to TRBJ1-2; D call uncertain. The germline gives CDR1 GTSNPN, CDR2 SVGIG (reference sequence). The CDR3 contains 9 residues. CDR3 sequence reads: CAVGYDYTF. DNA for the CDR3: TGTGCCGTAGGCTATGACTACACCTTC.

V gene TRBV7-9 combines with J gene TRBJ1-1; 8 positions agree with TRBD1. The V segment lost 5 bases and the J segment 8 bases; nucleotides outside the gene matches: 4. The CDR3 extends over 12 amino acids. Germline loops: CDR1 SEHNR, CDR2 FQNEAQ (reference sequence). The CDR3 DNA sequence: TGTGCCAGCAGCCTGACAGGGGAAGAAGCTTTCTTT. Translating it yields CASSLTGEEAFF. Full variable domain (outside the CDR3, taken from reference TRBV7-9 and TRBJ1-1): DTGVSQNPRHKITKRGQNVTFRCDPISEHNRLYWYRQTLGQGPEFLTYFQNEAQLEKSRLLSDRFSAERPKGSFSTLEIQRTEQGDSAMYLCASSLTGEEAFFGQGTRLTVV.

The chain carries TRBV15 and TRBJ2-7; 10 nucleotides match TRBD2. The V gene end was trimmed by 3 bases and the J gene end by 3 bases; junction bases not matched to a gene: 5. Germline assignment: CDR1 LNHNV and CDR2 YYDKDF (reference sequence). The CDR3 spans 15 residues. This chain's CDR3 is CATSSGLAVGYEQYF. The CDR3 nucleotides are TGTGCCACCAGCAGCGGACTAGCGGTCGGCTACGAGCAGTACTTC.

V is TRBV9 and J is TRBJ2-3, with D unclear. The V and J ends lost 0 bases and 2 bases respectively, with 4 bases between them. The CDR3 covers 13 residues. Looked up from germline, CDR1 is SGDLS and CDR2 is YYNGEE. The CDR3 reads CASSVAPTDTQYF. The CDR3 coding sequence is TGTGCCAGCAGCGTAGCCCCCACAGATACGCAGTATTTT.

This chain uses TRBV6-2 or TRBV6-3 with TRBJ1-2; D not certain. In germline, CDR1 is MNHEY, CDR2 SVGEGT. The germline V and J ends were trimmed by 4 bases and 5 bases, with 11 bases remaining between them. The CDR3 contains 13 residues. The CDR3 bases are TGTGCCAGCAGTTCTCACGCTGCATATGGCTACACCTTC. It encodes CASSSHAAYGYTF.

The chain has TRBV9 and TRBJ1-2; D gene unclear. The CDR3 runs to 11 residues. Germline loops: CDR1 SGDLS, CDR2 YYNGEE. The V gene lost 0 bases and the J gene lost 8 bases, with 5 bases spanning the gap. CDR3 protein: CASSVAGGYTF. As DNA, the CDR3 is TGTGCCAGCAGCGTAGCCGGGGGCTACACCTTC.

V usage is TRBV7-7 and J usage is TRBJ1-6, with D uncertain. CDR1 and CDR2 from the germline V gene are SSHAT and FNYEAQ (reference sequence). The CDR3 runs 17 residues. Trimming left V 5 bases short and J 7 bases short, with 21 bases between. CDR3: CASSPTSENSLNSPLHF. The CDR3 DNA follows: TGTGCCAGCAGCCCCACGTCGGAGAACAGCTTGAATTCACCCCTCCACTTT.

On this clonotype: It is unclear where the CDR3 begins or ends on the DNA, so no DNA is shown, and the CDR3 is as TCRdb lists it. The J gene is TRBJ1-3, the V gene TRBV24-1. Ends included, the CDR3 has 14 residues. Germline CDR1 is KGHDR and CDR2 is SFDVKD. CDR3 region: CATSEVGSGNTICF.

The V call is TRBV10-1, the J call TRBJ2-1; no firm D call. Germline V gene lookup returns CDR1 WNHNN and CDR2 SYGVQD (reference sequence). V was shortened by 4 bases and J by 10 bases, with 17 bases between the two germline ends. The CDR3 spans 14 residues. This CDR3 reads CASSVTRSASEQFF. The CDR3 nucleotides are TGCGCCAGCAGTGTAACCAGATCCGCATCCGAGCAGTTCTTC.

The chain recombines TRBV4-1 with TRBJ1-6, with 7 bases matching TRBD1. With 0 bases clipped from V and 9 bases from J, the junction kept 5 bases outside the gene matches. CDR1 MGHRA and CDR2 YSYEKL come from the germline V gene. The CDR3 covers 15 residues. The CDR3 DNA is TGCGCCAGCAGCCAAGAGGGACAGTCGGGTTCACCCCTCCACTTT. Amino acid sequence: CASSQEGQSGSPLHF.